This passage covers 10 T cell receptor beta chains from one sample sequenced in a study of vaccination effects on CD4 cells after COVID-19. This table comes from immunoSEQ multiplex PCR, and its TCRdb copy is limited to in-frame clones, with some not included. The data show some 46,000 clones, just over 75% seen once. Culture lasted around eleven days before CD4+ T cell isolation. The person acquired a PCR-confirmed SARS-CoV-2 infection between March and December 2020. Participants completed two doses of the BNT162b2 or mRNA-1273 vaccine. These receptors are not linked to any known antigen. The starting material was CD4+ T cells from PBMCs cultured without peptide, obtained after COVID-19 vaccination. The receptors come from a human donor who had a prior SARS-CoV-2 infection.

The chain carries TRBV10-3 and TRBJ2-7; 9 bases line up with TRBD1. Germline CDR1 is ENHRY and CDR2 is SYGVKD. This CDR3 spans 15 amino acids. With 5 bases clipped from V and 3 bases from J, the junction kept 8 bases outside the gene matches. The CDR3 loop is CAISHPGQGNYEQYF. The CDR3 DNA reads as TGTGCCATCAGTCATCCGGGACAGGGAAACTACGAGCAGTACTTC.

This clone was counted a few times. The chain links TRBV11-3 to TRBJ2-1, with TRBD2 matching over 9 bases. CDR1 SGHNT and CDR2 YENEEA come from the germline V gene. V shed 5 bases, J shed 9 bases, and the junction held 11 bases outside the gene matches. This CDR3 region has 15 residues. The CDR3 coding sequence is TGTGCCAGCAGCCCCGGCGGGAGGGCCCTCGGTGAGCAGTTCTTC. This sequence encodes CASSPGGRALGEQFF.

The J gene is TRBJ1-2, the V gene TRBV28, with D possibly being TRBD1 (5 bases). The CDR3 is 17 residues long. With 4 bases removed from V and 5 bases from J, the gap between germline ends came to 23 bases. From germline, CDR1 is MDHEN and CDR2 SYDVKM. The CDR3 is CASSSPGRSPPHYGYTF. DNA for the CDR3: TGTGCCAGCAGTTCCCCGGGACGGAGTCCCCCACATTATGGCTACACCTTC.

The J gene is TRBJ2-7, the V gene TRBV27; 9 bases are shared with TRBD1. V was pared by 5 bases and J by 0 bases, with 5 bases of the junction left unmatched. The germline V gene encodes CDR1 MNHEY and CDR2 SMNVEV (reference sequence). This CDR3 region has 15 residues. CDR3 coding DNA: TGTGCCAGCAGTCCAGGGGACAGGGCCTCCTACGAGCAGTACTTC. Translation: CASSPGDRASYEQYF.

The genes are TRBV5-1 and TRBJ2-7; D is possibly TRBD2 (5 bases). The CDR3 is 14 amino acids. The V and J ends lost 2 bases and 5 bases respectively, with 14 bases between them. Germline CDR1 is SGHRS and CDR2 is YFSETQ. The CDR3 spells CASSFEGPPDEQYF. As DNA, the CDR3 is TGCGCCAGCAGCTTTGAGGGCCCTCCGGACGAGCAGTACTTC.

This chain links TRBV29-1 with TRBJ2-5, with unresolved D. This CDR3 has 12 amino acids. Between the trimmed V and J ends, which lost 4 bases and 1 base, there was a span of 7 bases. Germline V gene lookup returns CDR1 SQVTM and CDR2 ANQGSEA. The CDR3 DNA sequence: TGCAGCGTTGGCCAGGCCCAAGAGACCCAGTACTTC. It is translated as CSVGQAQETQYF.

This clone was seen a handful of times. The chain has TRBV5-4 and TRBJ2-3; 7 bases fit TRBD2. This CDR3 region has 15 residues. Trimming removed 1 base from V and 4 bases from J; junction bases left unmatched: 6. CDR1 and CDR2 from the germline V gene are SGHNT and YYREEE (reference sequence). CDR3 sequence: CASSLMASGPDTQYF. In nucleotides, the CDR3 is TGTGCCAGCAGCTTGATGGCTAGCGGACCAGATACGCAGTATTTT. The full variable domain, in which reference TRBV5-4 and TRBJ2-3 provide the parts outside the CDR3, is ETGVTQSPTHLIKTRGQQVTLRCSSQSGHNTVSWYQQALGQGPQFIFQYYREEENGRGNFPPRFSGLQFPNYSSELNVNALELDDSALYLCASSLMASGPDTQYFGPGTRLTVL.

This chain uses TRBV12-5 with TRBJ2-1; D not certain. CDR1 LGHNT and CDR2 FRNRAP come from the germline V gene. This CDR3 comprises 11 residues. Trimming removed 0 bases from V and 10 bases from J, with 4 bases in between. In DNA, the CDR3 is TGTGCTAGTGGTTTGGTCTACGAGCAGTTCTTC. Translated, it gives CASGLVYEQFF.

This clone was seen only once. The chain couples TRBV24-1 to TRBJ2-2, with D hard to call. The CDR3 sequence is 16 residues long. Germline loops: CDR1 KGHDR, CDR2 SFDVKD. V lost 1 base, J lost 1 base, and 9 bases lay in between. The CDR3 sequence: CATSDFGPGNTGELFF. The CDR3 nucleotides are TGTGCCACCAGTGATTTTGGGCCAGGGAACACCGGGGAGCTGTTTTTT.

V gene TRBV7-2 combines with J gene TRBJ2-1; no reliable D call. The V gene's germline CDR1 is SGHTA and CDR2 FQGNSA. This CDR3 has 14 amino acids. V gave up 6 bases and J gave up 0 bases, with 9 bases separating them. CDR3 in DNA: TGTGCCAGCAGTCGCGTATCCTCCTACAATGAGCAGTTCTTC. Its translation: CASSRVSSYNEQFF. Full variable domain (remainder filled in from reference TRBV7-2 and TRBJ2-1): GAGVSQSPSNKVTEKGKDVELRCDPISGHTALYWYRQSLGQGLEFLIYFQGNSAPDKSGLPSDRFSAERTGGSVSTLTIQRTQQEDSAVYLCASSRVSSYNEQFFGPGTRLTVL.